The rows below give T cell receptor beta chains drawn from one sample of a study of beta chain features in type 1 diabetes. TCRdb's copy holds only in-frame clones and misses some; the assay was immunoSEQ multiplex PCR. The repertoire holds some 660,000 clones, with over 12% as singletons. The sample taken for sequencing was naive CD4+ T cells from blood. The receptors shown here come from a man younger than 35 with type 1 diabetes. CDR3s include the opening cysteine and the closing phenylalanine or tryptophan. A D gene is named only where the DNA matches it firmly. Clone size is shown for a subset of rows, as once, few, many or a class of expanded clone.

d_call clone_size j_call v_call cdr3_nt cdr3_aa
. . TRBJ2-3 TRBV11-2 TGTGCCAGCTCCCGGTTTGTGGGACCGAGCACAGATACGCAGTATTTT CASSRFVGPSTDTQYF
. few TRBJ2-2 TRBV4-1 TGCGCCAGCAGCCGTACTCTCTCGTTCGCGAACACCGGGGAGCTGTTTTTT CASSRTLSFANTGELFF
. . TRBJ1-4 TRBV27 TGTGCCAGCAGCCGAGGGCAGTATAATGAAAAACTGTTTTTT CASSRGQYNEKLFF
. . TRBJ2-3 TRBV12-5 TGTGCTAGTGGTTTCTGGCGGGGAGATACGCAGTATTTT CASGFWRGDTQYF
TRBD1 . TRBJ1-2 TRBV9 TGTGCCAGCAGCGACCCACGACGACAGGGGGCCTATGGCTACACCTTC CASSDPRRQGAYGYTF
TRBD1 few TRBJ2-7 TRBV6-5 TGTGCCAGCAGTCCGACAGGGGACTCCTACGAGCAGTACTTC CASSPTGDSYEQYF
. . TRBJ1-3 TRBV29-1 TGCAGCGCCGGAGGAGGTACAGGAAACACCATATATTTT CSAGGGTGNTIYF
TRBD1 . TRBJ2-7 TRBV5-1 TGCGCCAGCAGCTCCACCGGGACAGGGTCCTACGAGCAGTACTTC CASSSTGTGSYEQYF
TRBD1 . TRBJ2-5 TRBV7-7 TGTGCTAGCAGCCTGACAGGGGTCGGCGAGACCCAGTACTTC CASSLTGVGETQYF
. . TRBJ2-3 TRBV2 TGTGCCAGCCAGCGTTTAGATACGCAGTATTTT CASQRLDTQYF
TRBD1 . TRBJ1-2 TRBV7-2 TGTGCCAGCAGCTCCCCACAGGGGAACTATGGCTACACCTTC CASSSPQGNYGYTF
. few TRBJ1-6 TRBV19 TGTGCCAGTAGAACGGACAGCTATAATTCACCCCTCCACTTT CASRTDSYNSPLHF
. few TRBJ1-1 TRBV7-9 TGTGCCAGCAGCTTAGGGACAGTGAACACTGAAGCTTTCTTT CASSLGTVNTEAFF
. few TRBJ2-3 TRBV2 TGTGCCAGCAGTGAGACACTTGTTCAGGGTTCTAGCACAGATACGCAGTATTTT CASSETLVQGSSTDTQYF
TRBD2 . TRBJ2-4 TRBV19 TGTGCCAGTAGTCCCTCGGGACTAGCGGGAGAGACCAAAAACATTCAGTACTTC CASSPSGLAGETKNIQYF
TRBD1 . TRBJ1-1 TRBV25-1 TGTGCCAGCAGTGAATCAGGGGGCTATTCTGAAGCTTTCTTT CASSESGGYSEAFF
TRBD2 . TRBJ2-1 TRBV7-2 TGTGCCAGCAGCTTATTAGCGGGAGGGGGCAATGAGCAGTTCTTC CASSLLAGGGNEQFF
. . TRBJ1-1 TRBV5-1 TGCGCCAGCAGCTTGGATGTGGGGAGGGAAGCTTTCTTT CASSLDVGREAFF
. . TRBJ1-2 TRBV6-6 TGTGCCAGCGTTTTACAGGGAAGGGGCTACACCTTC CASVLQGRGYTF
. . TRBJ1-5 TRBV10-3 TGTGCCACCTTGACAGTTCTGGGAGGCAATCAGCCCCAGCATTTT CATLTVLGGNQPQHF
TRBD1 few TRBJ2-3 TRBV30 TGTGCCTGGAGTGTAGGGGGCGGTCCCCGTACGCAGTATTTT CAWSVGGGPRTQYF
. few TRBJ1-3 TRBV30 TGTGCCTGGAGTGGCAGCTCTGGAAACACCATATATTTT CAWSGSSGNTIYF
. . TRBJ1-3 TRBV29-1 TGCAGCGTGACAGAATCTGGAAACACCATATATTTT CSVTESGNTIYF
. . TRBJ1-5 TRBV7-2 TGTGCCAGCAGCTTAGAGGCAAGCGGTCAGCCCCAGCATTTT CASSLEASGQPQHF
TRBD2 few TRBJ2-7 TRBV5-8 TGTGCCAGCAGCTCCCAAAAACTAGCGGGATGGCACTTC CASSSQKLAGWHF
TRBD1 few TRBJ2-7 TRBV2 TGTGCCAGCAGTCAGGCGATGGGACAGTACTACGAGCAGTACTTC CASSQAMGQYYEQYF
TRBD1 few TRBJ2-5 TRBV10-3 TGTGCCATCAGTGACCGACAGGGCAATCCAGAGACCCAGTACTTC CAISDRQGNPETQYF
. few TRBJ2-7 TRBV6-5 TGTGCCAGCAGTCAAACCGGGACTCACTACGAGCAGTACTTC CASSQTGTHYEQYF
. . TRBJ1-4 TRBV5-6 TGTGCCAGCAGCTTGGCACGAGAAAAACTGTTTTTT CASSLAREKLFF
TRBD1 few TRBJ1-1 TRBV7-2 TGTGCCAGCAGCCCGAGACAGGGGCCCCCTGAAGCTTTCTTT CASSPRQGPPEAFF
TRBD2 few TRBJ2-2 TRBV5-1 TGCGCCAGCAGCGTGGGACTAGCGGGAGGCGTATCCGGGGAGCTGTTTTTT CASSVGLAGGVSGELFF
. few TRBJ1-5 TRBV30 TGTGCCTGGAATACCCGGGGCGGCAATCAGCCCCAGCATTTT CAWNTRGGNQPQHF
TRBD1 . TRBJ1-6 TRBV19 TGTGCCAGTAGTAAGGAACAGGGGGGACGTTCACCCCTCCACTTT CASSKEQGGRSPLHF
TRBD1 . TRBJ2-3 TRBV5-1 TGCGCCAGCAGCCCTAGACAGGGCCGCACAGATACGCAGTATTTT CASSPRQGRTDTQYF
. few TRBJ2-1 TRBV28 TGTGCCAGCAGTTATTACAGGGAATCCTACAATGAGCAGTTCTTC CASSYYRESYNEQFF
. few TRBJ2-7 TRBV28 TGTGCCAGCAGTGGGGATTCCTACGAGCAGTACTTC CASSGDSYEQYF
TRBD2 few TRBJ2-1 TRBV14 TGTGCCAGCAGCCAACTCGGGGGAGGGCCCTACAATGAGCAGTTCTTC CASSQLGGGPYNEQFF
TRBD1 few TRBJ1-2 TRBV5-1 TGCGCCAGCAGCTTGGCCGGGACAGAGGGTGGCTACACCTTC CASSLAGTEGGYTF
. once TRBJ2-3 TRBV9 TGTGCCAGCAGCCCCCGTAGTAGCACAGATACGCAGTATTTT CASSPRSSTDTQYF
TRBD1 few TRBJ2-4 TRBV10-3 TGTGCCAGCCAGGGGGCAGCCAAAAACATTCAGTACTTC CASQGAAKNIQYF
. . TRBJ1-1 TRBV19 TGTGCCAGTACCCCTCCAAGGGGATGGAAGAAGACTGAAGCTTTCTTT CASTPPRGWKKTEAFF
TRBD1 . TRBJ2-1 TRBV5-1 TGCGCCAGCACAAACGGACAGGGGGTAAGCTTCTTC CASTNGQGVSFF
. . TRBJ2-2 TRBV7-9 TGTGCCAGCAGCCCGAGGGCCAGGGGCGCCGGGGAGCTGTTTTTT CASSPRARGAGELFF
. few TRBJ2-3 TRBV9 TGTGCCAGCAGCGTTCAGCGGGATACGCAGTATTTT CASSVQRDTQYF
TRBD1 . TRBJ1-6 TRBV28 TGTGCCAGCAGAGGGAGGGGGCAGATCACTTCACCCCTCCACTTT CASRGRGQITSPLHF
. few TRBJ2-1 TRBV5-1 TGCGCCAGCAGCTTGTCTTCTCTCGGCAATGAGCAGTTCTTC CASSLSSLGNEQFF
. . TRBJ1-5 TRBV7-2 TGTGCCAGCAGCTTAGCCAGGGACGGTCAGCCCCAGCATTTT CASSLARDGQPQHF
TRBD1 . TRBJ2-5 TRBV15 TGTGCCACCAGCAGGGACAGGGCCAAAGAGACCCAGTACTTC CATSRDRAKETQYF
. . TRBJ2-2 TRBV10-3 TGTGCCATCAGTGGCACCGGGGAGCTGTTTTTT CAISGTGELFF
TRBD2 few TRBJ2-3 TRBV28 TGTGCCAGCCGTCCTAGCGGGGGGGCTAGGACAGATACGCAGTATTTT CASRPSGGARTDTQYF